Shown below are 7 T cell receptor beta chains from a single sample sequenced in a study of T-cell reconstitution after alpha-beta-depleted transplantation in children. Preparation of the TCRbeta library involved a method that used unique molecular identifiers. TCRdb processed the PCR reads anew with MiXCR; each CDR3 protein has one entry. The sample yields 130,000 or so distinct CDR3 sequences, roughly 10% seen once. This sample comprised PBMCs, mostly from graft donor cells, obtained 180 days after TCRalphabeta/CD19-depleted stem cell transplant. Receptor source: a girl under three years old who had a stem cell transplant for combined immunodeficiency, so the T cells may come from the graft donor.

J is TRBJ2-5 and V is TRBV7-8, with unresolved D. This CDR3 is 18 amino acids long. Germline V CDR1 and CDR2: SGHVS, FQNEAQ. Trimming stripped 5 bases from V and 0 bases from J, with 22 bases between. The CDR3 nucleotides read TGTGCCAGCAGCCCCTTGGGGAAGGGTCCTCGGTACCAAGAGACCCAGTACTTC. This gives the protein CASSPLGKGPRYQETQYF.

This chain joins TRBV20-1 and TRBJ2-2; D may be TRBD2 (6 bases). CDR1 DFQATT and CDR2 SNEGSKA come from the germline V gene (reference sequence). V lost 5 bases, J lost 0 bases, and 10 bases lay in between. This CDR3 contains 14 residues. DNA of the CDR3: TGCAGTGCTGGTAGCGGAGCGAACACCGGGGAGCTGTTTTTT. As protein: CSAGSGANTGELFF.

This clonotype was observed a handful of times. V is TRBV5-6 and J is TRBJ2-1; no firm D call. CDR3 length equals 13 residues. The germline V gene has CDR1 SGHDT and CDR2 YYEEEE. V lost 2 bases to trimming and J lost 9 bases, with 12 bases between them. The CDR3 region has the DNA TGTGCCAGCAGCTTTGGTCGTGGCGTTGAGCAGTTCTTC. Translated, it gives CASSFGRGVEQFF.

This clonotype was seen a few times. This chain links TRBV5-1 with TRBJ2-1; D is perhaps TRBD1 or TRBD2 (6 bases each). The CDR3 consists of 16 residues. Germline V lookup: CDR1 SGHRS, CDR2 YFSETQ. The ends were cut back, 2 bases at V and 4 bases at J, with 16 bases in the middle. CDR3 nucleotides: TGCGCCAGCAGCTTCTCCCAGGGGAGGTGGTACAATGAGCAGTTCTTC. It is translated as CASSFSQGRWYNEQFF. Variable domain in full (rest from reference TRBV5-1 and TRBJ2-1): KAGVTQTPRYLIKTRGQQVTLSCSPISGHRSVSWYQQTPGQGLQFLFEYFSETQRNKGNFPGRFSGRQFSNSRSEMNVSTLELGDSALYLCASSFSQGRWYNEQFFGPGTRLTVL.

This clonotype was seen ten or more times. The chain has TRBV5-1 and TRBJ1-6; D remains ambiguous. This CDR3 comprises 13 residues. V lost 4 bases, J lost 6 bases, and 8 bases lay in between. Germline V gives CDR1 SGHRS, CDR2 YFSETQ. The CDR3 DNA is TGCGCCAGCAGCCCGGAAGCTAATTCACCCCTCCACTTT. This encodes CASSPEANSPLHF.

This clonotype was detected ten times or more. A much larger clone differs by one base, so this may be a read error. V and J are TRBV5-1 and TRBJ1-1; the match to TRBD1 covers 9 bases. The germline CDR1 and CDR2 sequences are SGHRS and YFSETQ. Germline trimming cut 4 bases from V and 1 base from J; bases unmatched to any gene: 2. The CDR3 spans 14 residues. The CDR3 is CASSTGQGNTEAFF. The CDR3 DNA follows: TGCGCCAGCAGCACGGGACAGGGGAACACTGAAGCTTTCTTT.

V gene TRBV10-3 combines with J gene TRBJ1-2; possible D gene TRBD1, 6 bases. The germline V gene has CDR1 ENHRY and CDR2 SYGVKD. The CDR3 consists of 17 residues. The ends were cut back, 4 bases at V and 5 bases at J, with 23 bases in the middle. The CDR3 DNA sequence: TGTGCCATCAGTGCGGCTGACAGGACCCCTTGGATGTATGGCTACACCTTC. This encodes CAISAADRTPWMYGYTF.